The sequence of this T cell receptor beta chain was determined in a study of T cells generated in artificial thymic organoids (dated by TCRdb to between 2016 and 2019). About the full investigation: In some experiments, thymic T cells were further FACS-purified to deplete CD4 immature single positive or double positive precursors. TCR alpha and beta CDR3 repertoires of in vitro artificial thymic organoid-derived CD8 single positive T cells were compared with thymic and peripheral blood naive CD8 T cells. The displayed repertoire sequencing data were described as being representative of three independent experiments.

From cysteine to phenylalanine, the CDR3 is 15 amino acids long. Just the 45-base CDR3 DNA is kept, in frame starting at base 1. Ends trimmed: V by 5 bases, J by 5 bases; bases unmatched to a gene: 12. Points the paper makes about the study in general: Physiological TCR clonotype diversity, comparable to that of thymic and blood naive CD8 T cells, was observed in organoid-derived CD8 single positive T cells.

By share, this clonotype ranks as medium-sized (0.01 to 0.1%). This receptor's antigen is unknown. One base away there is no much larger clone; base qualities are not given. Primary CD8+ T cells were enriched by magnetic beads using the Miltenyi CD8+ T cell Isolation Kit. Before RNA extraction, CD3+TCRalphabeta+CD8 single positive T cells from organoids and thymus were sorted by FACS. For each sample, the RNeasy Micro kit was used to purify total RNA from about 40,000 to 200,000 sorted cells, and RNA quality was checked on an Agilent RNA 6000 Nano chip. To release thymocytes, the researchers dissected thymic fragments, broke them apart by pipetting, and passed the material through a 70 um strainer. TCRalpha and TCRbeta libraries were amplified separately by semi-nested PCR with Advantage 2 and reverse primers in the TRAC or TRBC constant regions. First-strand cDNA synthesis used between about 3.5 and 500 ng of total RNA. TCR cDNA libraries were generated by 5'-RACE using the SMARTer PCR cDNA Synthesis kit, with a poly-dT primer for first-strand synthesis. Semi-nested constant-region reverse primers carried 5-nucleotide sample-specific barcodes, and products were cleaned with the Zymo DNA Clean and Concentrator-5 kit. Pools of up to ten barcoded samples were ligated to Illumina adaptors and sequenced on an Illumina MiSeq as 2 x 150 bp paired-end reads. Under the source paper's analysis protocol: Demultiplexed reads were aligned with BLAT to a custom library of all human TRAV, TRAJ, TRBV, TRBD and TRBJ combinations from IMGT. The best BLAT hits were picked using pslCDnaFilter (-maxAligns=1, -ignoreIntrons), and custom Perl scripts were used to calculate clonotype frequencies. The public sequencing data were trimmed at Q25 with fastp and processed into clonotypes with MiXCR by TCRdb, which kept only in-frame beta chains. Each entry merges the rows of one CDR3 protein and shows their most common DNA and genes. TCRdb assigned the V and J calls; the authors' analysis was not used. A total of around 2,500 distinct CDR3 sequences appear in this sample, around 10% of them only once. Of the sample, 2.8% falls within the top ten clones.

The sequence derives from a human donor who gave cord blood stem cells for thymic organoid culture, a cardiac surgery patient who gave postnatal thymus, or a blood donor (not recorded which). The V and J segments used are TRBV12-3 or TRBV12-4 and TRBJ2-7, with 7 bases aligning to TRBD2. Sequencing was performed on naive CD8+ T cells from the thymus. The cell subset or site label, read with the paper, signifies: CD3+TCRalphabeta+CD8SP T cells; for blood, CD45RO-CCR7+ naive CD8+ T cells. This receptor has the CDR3 CASSTDKSGANEQYF. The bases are TGTGCCAGCAGTACAGATAAAAGCGGGGCCAACGAGCAGTACTTC.